This TCR beta chain came from a study of beta chain features in type 1 diabetes. A word on this clone: Its cognate antigen is unknown.

Germline V gene data show CDR1 as LGHNA and CDR2 as YNFKEQ. With 4 bases removed from V and 2 bases from J, the gap between germline ends came to 13 bases. The CDR3 loop spans 15 amino acids. By way of CD45RO/CCR7/CD25/CD127/CD95/CD27, the CD4+ regulatory, stem cell-like memory, central memory and naive cells were sorted. Study findings and constraints: Patients with type 1 diabetes carried fewer insertions and had more deletions at their VDJ junctions.

The whole isolated RNA underwent reverse transcription, so sequencing captured expressed TCRB transcripts. Sequenced by immunoSEQ multiplex PCR; TCRdb stores in-frame clones only, minus some. This sample yields about 180,000 clones, of which about 13% are seen a single time; about 0.59% belongs to the top ten. The TCR sequence derives from a woman between 18 and 29 years old in good health. Material for sequencing was central memory CD4+ T cells from blood. V is TRBV4-2 and J is TRBJ2-3, with D possibly being TRBD2 (6 bases). DNA of the CDR3: TGTGCCAGCAGCCCTGAGGCGGGGATCACAGATACGCAGTATTTT. Translation gives CASSPEAGITDTQYF.